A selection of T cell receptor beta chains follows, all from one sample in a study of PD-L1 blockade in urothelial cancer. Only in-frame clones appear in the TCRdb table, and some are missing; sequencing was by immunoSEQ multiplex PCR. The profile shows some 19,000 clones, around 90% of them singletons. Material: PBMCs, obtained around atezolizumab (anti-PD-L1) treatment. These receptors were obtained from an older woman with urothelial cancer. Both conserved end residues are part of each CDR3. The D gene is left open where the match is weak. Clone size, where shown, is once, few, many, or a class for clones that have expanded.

CDR3nt: TGCGCCAGCAGCCAAGAGGGGCAGGGTACTCAGCCCCAGCATTTT
CDR3aa: CASSQEGQGTQPQHF
len: 15
j_gene: TRBJ1-5
v_gene: TRBV4-1
abundance: once
d_gene: NA

CDR3nt: TGCGCCAGCAGCCCCACCCGAATGACAGGTTACGAGCAGTACTTC
CDR3aa: CASSPTRMTGYEQYF
len: 15
j_gene: TRBJ2-7
v_gene: TRBV23-1
abundance: NA
d_gene: NA

CDR3nt: TGTGCCACCAGCAGAGAGTTGGGCGAACCCCAGCATTTT
CDR3aa: CATSRELGEPQHF
len: 13
j_gene: TRBJ1-5
v_gene: TRBV15
abundance: NA
d_gene: NA

CDR3nt: TGCAGTGCCCCACCCCACAGTGAGCAGTTCTTC
CDR3aa: CSAPPHSEQFF
len: 11
j_gene: TRBJ2-1
v_gene: TRBV20-1
abundance: NA
d_gene: NA

CDR3nt: TGTGCCAGCAGCTTGGCTGCAGGGGGGAACACTGAAGCTTTCTTT
CDR3aa: CASSLAAGGNTEAFF
len: 15
j_gene: TRBJ1-1
v_gene: TRBV5-4
abundance: once
d_gene: TRBD1

CDR3nt: TGTGCCAGCAGTTTAGTAGGGACAGATAACTATGGCTACACCTTC
CDR3aa: CASSLVGTDNYGYTF
len: 15
j_gene: TRBJ1-2
v_gene: TRBV28
abundance: NA
d_gene: TRBD1

CDR3nt: TGTGCCAGCAGGAGCCCCAGACAGGGGAGCAATCAGCCCCAGCATTTT
CDR3aa: CASRSPRQGSNQPQHF
len: 16
j_gene: TRBJ1-5
v_gene: TRBV28
abundance: NA
d_gene: TRBD1

CDR3nt: TGTGCCAGCAGCGCACAGGGGGACTACGAGCAGTACTTC
CDR3aa: CASSAQGDYEQYF
len: 13
j_gene: TRBJ2-7
v_gene: TRBV2
abundance: NA
d_gene: TRBD1

CDR3nt: TGTGCCAGTTCGACAGGGGCGAACACTGAAGCTTTCTTT
CDR3aa: CASSTGANTEAFF
len: 13
j_gene: TRBJ1-1
v_gene: TRBV28
abundance: NA
d_gene: TRBD1

CDR3nt: TGTGCCAGCAGCTTAGGAGGTCTAGCGGGAAGCCGGGGGGACGCCGAGCAGTACTTC
CDR3aa: CASSLGGLAGSRGDAEQYF
len: 19
j_gene: TRBJ2-7
v_gene: TRBV11-3
abundance: NA
d_gene: TRBD2

CDR3nt: TGTGCCAGCAGCTTAGTTGGACACCTCACTGAAGCTTTCTTT
CDR3aa: CASSLVGHLTEAFF
len: 14
j_gene: TRBJ1-1
v_gene: TRBV7-8
abundance: few
d_gene: NA

CDR3nt: TGTGCCAGCAGCGTAGGGAGATGGACAGGCTCTGGAAACACCATATATTTT
CDR3aa: CASSVGRWTGSGNTIYF
len: 17
j_gene: TRBJ1-3
v_gene: TRBV9
abundance: once
d_gene: TRBD1

CDR3nt: TGCGCCAGCAGCCCCCGGCCGCGGGAGCTGGAGACCCAGTACTTC
CDR3aa: CASSPRPRELETQYF
len: 15
j_gene: TRBJ2-5
v_gene: TRBV5-1
abundance: NA
d_gene: TRBD2

CDR3nt: TGCACCAGCAGCCAAGACAGCCAAGAGACCCAGTACTTC
CDR3aa: CTSSQDSQETQYF
len: 13
j_gene: TRBJ2-5
v_gene: TRBV1
abundance: NA
d_gene: NA

CDR3nt: TGTGCCAGCTCACCACGTGGTGGGCCAGGGGGACGGGATGGCTACACCTTC
CDR3aa: CASSPRGGPGGRDGYTF
len: 17
j_gene: TRBJ1-2
v_gene: TRBV18
abundance: NA
d_gene: TRBD1

CDR3nt: TGTGCCAGCAGCTGGGAAGGGGCAAACACTGAAGCTTTCTTT
CDR3aa: CASSWEGANTEAFF
len: 14
j_gene: TRBJ1-1
v_gene: TRBV6-6
abundance: NA
d_gene: NA

CDR3nt: TGTGCCAGCAGCTTAGCCCGTCTCGGGCCGGGACTCTATGGCTACACCTTC
CDR3aa: CASSLARLGPGLYGYTF
len: 17
j_gene: TRBJ1-2
v_gene: TRBV7-8
abundance: NA
d_gene: NA

CDR3nt: TGTGCCAGCAAGACGCACTGGGGGGAACACTACGAGCAGTACTTC
CDR3aa: CASKTHWGEHYEQYF
len: 15
j_gene: TRBJ2-7
v_gene: TRBV6-5
abundance: NA
d_gene: NA

CDR3nt: TGCGCCAGCAGCCAAGAGGACAGGGTTTCCGGGGAGCTGTTTTTT
CDR3aa: CASSQEDRVSGELFF
len: 15
j_gene: TRBJ2-2
v_gene: TRBV4-1
abundance: NA
d_gene: TRBD1

CDR3nt: TGTGCCAGCAGTCCCCCCGGACAGGGGGCAGTTAATGAAAAACTGTTTTTT
CDR3aa: CASSPPGQGAVNEKLFF
len: 17
j_gene: TRBJ1-4
v_gene: TRBV28
abundance: NA
d_gene: TRBD1

CDR3nt: TGTGCCAGCAGCTCAGCCGGGGGCTCCTACAATGAGCAGTTCTTC
CDR3aa: CASSSAGGSYNEQFF
len: 15
j_gene: TRBJ2-1
v_gene: TRBV7-3
abundance: NA
d_gene: NA

CDR3nt: TGTGCCAGCAGTTACGGGGGCCCCTACGAGCAGTACTTC
CDR3aa: CASSYGGPYEQYF
len: 13
j_gene: TRBJ2-7
v_gene: TRBV6-5
abundance: NA
d_gene: NA

CDR3nt: TGCAGCGTTGAAGGCGGGGACTCCTACAATGAGCAGTTCTTC
CDR3aa: CSVEGGDSYNEQFF
len: 14
j_gene: TRBJ2-1
v_gene: TRBV29-1
abundance: NA
d_gene: NA

CDR3nt: TGCGCCAGCAGCTTGGTGGCTAGCGGGAGCTATGAGCAGTACTTC
CDR3aa: CASSLVASGSYEQYF
len: 15
j_gene: TRBJ2-7
v_gene: TRBV5-1
abundance: NA
d_gene: TRBD2

CDR3nt: TGTGCCACCAGCATAGACAGGGTATACACTGAAGCTTTCTTT
CDR3aa: CATSIDRVYTEAFF
len: 14
j_gene: TRBJ1-1
v_gene: TRBV15
abundance: NA
d_gene: TRBD1

CDR3nt: TGTGCCAGCAGCCGTTACGAGCAGTACTTC
CDR3aa: CASSRYEQYF
len: 10
j_gene: TRBJ2-7
v_gene: TRBV11-2
abundance: once
d_gene: NA

CDR3nt: TGTGCCAGCAGTTTGGGGGGAGCCGGGAAAGAGCAGTACTTC
CDR3aa: CASSLGGAGKEQYF
len: 14
j_gene: TRBJ2-7
v_gene: TRBV28
abundance: NA
d_gene: NA

CDR3nt: TGTGCCAGCAGTTACTCGAAGTCGGGGACTGGAAACACCATATATTTT
CDR3aa: CASSYSKSGTGNTIYF
len: 16
j_gene: TRBJ1-3
v_gene: TRBV6-6
abundance: NA
d_gene: NA

CDR3nt: TGTGCCAGCAGTTACCTTCAGGGTGGAAACACTGAAGCTTTCTTT
CDR3aa: CASSYLQGGNTEAFF
len: 15
j_gene: TRBJ1-1
v_gene: TRBV6-6
abundance: few
d_gene: NA